This T cell receptor beta chain derives from a study of OX40 agonist ivuxolimab in advanced cancers. The wider study: The dose-escalation cohort was roughly 83% male, with a mean age of 60 years, ranging roughly 23 to 85. Findings of the study overall: The study found among the lowest clonal expansion in partial responders at 0.1-3.0 mg/kg. No antigen was identified for the clonally expanded peripheral T cells. Clonal expansion from baseline to week 6 occurred in both CD4+ and CD8+ T cells.

The CDR3 covers 15 residues. Trimming removed 0 bases from V and 0 bases from J, with 8 bases in between. Germline CDR1 and CDR2: SQVTM and ANQGSEA. Concerning this clone itself: What it binds is unknown.

The assay was immunoSEQ multiplex PCR, and TCRdb's table has in-frame clones only and misses some. This table holds about 30,000 clones, roughly 80% found once. This clonotype was sampled from an adult with an advanced solid tumor such as melanoma, head and neck, liver or kidney cancer. Sample: CD4+ or CD8+ T cells sorted from blood, taken in a trial of the OX40 agonist ivuxolimab. This chain links TRBV29-1 with TRBJ1-4; D unresolved. The CDR3 loop reads CSVEDTIATNEKLFF. CDR3 in DNA: TGCAGCGTTGAAGATACGATAGCAACTAATGAAAAACTGTTTTTT.